One and the same sample provided the 28 T cell receptor beta chains below, sequenced in a study of identical twins. TCRdb called the 5' RACE reads again in MiXCR, with one record for every CDR3 protein. The sample records nearly 650,000 distinct CDR3 sequences, 7% to 7.5% being singletons. The data also belong to a second study, concerning yellow fever vaccine responses in identical twins.

The sequencing input was PBMCs. All receptors come from a woman between 18 and 29 years old in good health.

In its sample, this clonotype was seen a few times. The CDR3 here is CASSHGQGGHWEQYF. The DNA of the CDR3 is TGTGCCAGCAGTCATGGACAGGGGGGCCATTGGGAGCAGTACTTC. The V gene is TRBV12-3 or TRBV12-4, the J gene TRBJ2-7; 10 bases map to TRBD1. This CDR3 spans 15 amino acids. V shed 5 bases and J 7 bases; nucleotides not matched to a gene: 11.

This clonotype was picked up many times. V and J are TRBV5-1 and TRBJ1-4; no clear D gene. The CDR3 sequence is 14 residues long. Trimming took 0 bases from V and 8 from J, leaving 11 bases between them. CDR1 and CDR2 from the germline V gene are SGHRS and YFSETQ. CDR3 sequence reads: CASSLASPGEKLFF. CDR3 nucleotide sequence: TGCGCCAGCAGCTTGGCCTCCCCGGGGGAAAAACTGTTTTTT.

The sample holds a few counts of this clonotype. The V call is TRBV5-8, the J call TRBJ1-1, with TRBD1 matching 7 bases. Germline CDR1 SGHTS, CDR2 YDEGEE. This CDR3 has 15 residues. With 4 bases clipped from V and 4 bases from J, the junction kept 10 bases outside the gene matches. The CDR3 nucleotides read TGTGCCAGCAGCCACCGACAGGGCTCGAGCACTGAAGCTTTCTTT. Its translation is CASSHRQGSSTEAFF.

This clonotype appeared many times. The V call is TRBV20-1, the J call TRBJ2-1; D remains ambiguous. Germline V gene data show CDR1 as DFQATT and CDR2 as SNEGSKA (reference sequence). Trimming shortened V by 0 bases and J by 8 bases, and 5 bases separated the two germline ends. The CDR3 has 11 amino acids. DNA of the CDR3: TGCAGTGCTAGAGAGATGGATGAGCAGTTCTTC. This codes for CSAREMDEQFF.

This chain links TRBV19 with TRBJ2-1, with D possibly being TRBD1 or TRBD2 (6 bases each). The V gene's germline CDR1 is LNHDA and CDR2 SQIVND (reference sequence). The CDR3 spans 16 residues. Trimming took 4 bases from V and 6 from J, leaving 19 bases between them. The CDR3 DNA sequence: TGTGCCAGTAGTAGTGGGGGGCCTCCGCGGGGCAATGAGCAGTTCTTC. It yields the protein CASSSGGPPRGNEQFF. The full variable domain, with the rest looked up from reference TRBV19 and TRBJ2-1, is DGGITQSPKYLFRKEGQNVTLSCEQNLNHDAMYWYRQDPGQGLRLIYYSQIVNDFQKGDIAEGYSVSREKKESFPLTVTSAQKNPTAFYLCASSSGGPPRGNEQFFGPGTRLTVL.

The chain employs TRBV5-1 and TRBJ2-2; maybe TRBD2 (6 bases). V lost 2 bases and J 4 bases, leaving 12 bases between the germline ends. Germline loops: CDR1 SGHRS, CDR2 YFSETQ. The CDR3 extends over 15 amino acids. The CDR3 here is CASSFGGGVTGELFF. CDR3 bases: TGCGCCAGCAGCTTCGGGGGAGGCGTCACCGGGGAGCTGTTTTTT.

The chain uses TRBV7-9 and TRBJ2-7; TRBD2 agrees at 8 bases. CDR1 is SEHNR and CDR2 is FQNEAQ in the germline V gene (reference sequence). V shed 1 base, J shed 4 bases, and the junction held 6 bases outside the gene matches. The CDR3 length is 15 residues. The CDR3 coding sequence is TGTGCCAGCAGCTTAGGGACTAGCAATGGGTACGAGCAGTACTTC. Protein product: CASSLGTSNGYEQYF. Based on the CDR3 plus reference TRBV7-9 and TRBJ2-7, the full variable domain is DTGVSQNPRHKITKRGQNVTFRCDPISEHNRLYWYRQTLGQGPEFLTYFQNEAQLEKSRLLSDRFSAERPKGSFSTLEIQRTEQGDSAMYLCASSLGTSNGYEQYFGPGTRLTVT.

In its sample, this clonotype was seen many times. The genes are TRBV5-1 and TRBJ1-2, with 7 bases lining up with TRBD1. The CDR3 sequence is 13 residues long. J was trimmed by 6 bases and V by 0 bases; bases with no gene match: 2. CDR1 is SGHRS, CDR2 YFSETQ, per germline. DNA for the CDR3: TGCGCCAGCAGCTTGGTTCAGGGGGATGGCTACACCTTC. This sequence encodes CASSLVQGDGYTF. Full variable domain (remainder filled in from reference TRBV5-1 and TRBJ1-2): KAGVTQTPRYLIKTRGQQVTLSCSPISGHRSVSWYQQTPGQGLQFLFEYFSETQRNKGNFPGRFSGRQFSNSRSEMNVSTLELGDSALYLCASSLVQGDGYTFGSGTRLTVV.

This clonotype was seen a few times. The chain couples TRBV12-3 or TRBV12-4 to TRBJ1-2; D is unclear. V was cut by 4 bases and J by 4 bases, with 16 bases left in between. The CDR3 covers 15 residues. CDR3 coding DNA: TGTGCCAGCAGTTCAGGAGTGGTCTCAGGCTATGGCTACACCTTC. Protein: CASSSGVVSGYGYTF.

There are many counts of this clonotype. The chain recombines TRBV7-6 with TRBJ2-3, with TRBD2 matching over 7 bases. This CDR3 is built from 17 residues. J was trimmed by 3 bases and V by 0 bases; bases with no gene match: 9. CDR1 and CDR2 from the germline V gene are SGHVS and FNYEAQ. The CDR3 spells CASSLALAGAGTDTQYF. The CDR3, as DNA: TGTGCCAGCAGCTTAGCGTTGGCGGGAGCGGGTACAGATACGCAGTATTTT.

This clonotype has only a few counts. The rearrangement joins TRBV20-1 to TRBJ1-3; no definite D call. The ends were cut back, 6 bases at V and 4 bases at J, with 16 bases in the middle. Per germline, CDR1 DFQATT and CDR2 SNEGSKA (reference sequence). CDR3 length: 14 residues. As DNA, the CDR3 is TGCAGTGCAAGACCCTCGCACGGAGGAAACACCATATATTTT. Protein sequence: CSARPSHGGNTIYF.

The table lists this clonotype with a few counts. The chain carries TRBV12-3 or TRBV12-4 and TRBJ1-1; 10 bases align to TRBD1. The CDR3 length is 15 residues. V lost 3 bases to trimming and J lost 4 bases; unmatched junction nucleotides: 5. The CDR3 protein is CASSLSGTGATEAFF. The DNA of the CDR3 is TGTGCCAGCAGTTTGAGCGGGACAGGGGCCACTGAAGCTTTCTTT.

This clonotype was found many times. No DNA is shown, since the ends of the CDR3 on it are uncertain; the CDR3 is the one TCRdb lists. J is TRBJ2-1 and V is TRBV21-1. TRBV21-1 is classified as a pseudogene. Termini included, the CDR3 measures 16 amino acids. This CDR3 reads CASSKFYRCRCDEQFF.

The rearrangement uses TRBV28 and TRBJ2-7; tentative D call: TRBD1 (6 bases). The CDR3 contains 15 residues. Trimming left V 6 bases short and J 0 bases short, with 15 bases between. The germline gives CDR1 MDHEN, CDR2 SYDVKM. Here the CDR3 reads CASRSNRVPSYEQYF. In nucleotides, the CDR3 is TGTGCCAGCAGGTCAAACAGGGTTCCCTCCTACGAGCAGTACTTC.

This clonotype has ten or more counts. The CDR3 region has the DNA TGCGCCAGCAGCCACGATAGCAATCAGCCCCAGCATTTT. This codes for CASSHDSNQPQHF. The chain is built from TRBV5-1 and TRBJ1-5; no clear D. V lost 4 bases and J lost 0, with 5 bases in between. The germline CDR1 and CDR2 sequences are SGHRS and YFSETQ. This CDR3 spans 13 amino acids.

A single count supports this clonotype. Its ends do not fully match the called genes, so a read error is possible. The chain is built from TRBV3-1 and TRBJ2-1, with D perhaps TRBD1 or TRBD2 (6 bases each). This CDR3 has 15 amino acids. CDR1 and CDR2 from the germline V gene are LGHDT and YNNKEL (reference sequence). The CDR3 reads CTSSQRGVAYNEQFF. For the CDR3, the DNA is TGTACCAGCAGCCAGAGGGGGGTGGCCTACAATGAGCAGTTCTTC.

The rearrangement links TRBV11-1 to TRBJ1-6, with 9 bases fitting TRBD1. CDR1 is SGHAT and CDR2 is FQDESV in the germline V gene (reference sequence). J lost 9 bases, V lost 9 bases, and 15 bases had no gene match. The CDR3 consists of 16 residues. The CDR3 reads CARGPASGTGPSPLHF. The CDR3 DNA sequence: TGTGCCAGGGGCCCAGCCTCTGGGACAGGGCCTTCACCCCTCCACTTT.

This clonotype showed up many times. Here the CDR3 reads CASSSRDRVGEQFF. The DNA of the CDR3 is TGTGCCAGCAGCTCCCGGGACAGGGTCGGGGAGCAGTTCTTC. The J gene is TRBJ2-1, the V gene TRBV7-9; 9 bases are a match to TRBD1. V shed 4 bases and J 10 bases; nucleotides not matched to a gene: 8. CDR1 is SEHNR, CDR2 FQNEAQ, per germline (reference sequence). CDR3 size: 14 residues.

Turning to this clonotype: A clone one base away is much larger, so this may be a read error. The CDR3 sequence is CAGKINRVTEAFF. As DNA, the CDR3 is TGTGCCGGCAAAATCAACAGGGTCACTGAAGCTTTCTTT. The chain combines TRBV12-3 or TRBV12-4 with TRBJ1-1, with a possible D match to TRBD1 (6 bases). The V and J ends lost 11 bases and 4 bases respectively, with 17 bases between them. The CDR3 is made up of 13 amino acids.

The chain couples TRBV5-1 to TRBJ2-3; D not resolved. Trimming took 1 base from V and 5 from J, leaving 11 bases between them. Germline V lookup: CDR1 SGHRS, CDR2 YFSETQ. The CDR3 runs to 14 residues. CDR3 protein: CASSLRVRVDTQYF. The CDR3, as DNA: TGCGCCAGCAGCTTGCGGGTTCGGGTAGATACGCAGTATTTT.

The chain couples TRBV6-1 to TRBJ2-2; 7 bases are shared with TRBD2. Per the germline V gene, CDR1 is MNHNS and CDR2 is SASEGT. The CDR3 length is 16 residues. J lost 0 bases, V lost 11 bases, and 12 bases had no gene match. The CDR3 region is CASTWEGLANTGELFF. CDR3 DNA: TGTGCCTCCACCTGGGAGGGGCTCGCGAACACCGGGGAGCTGTTTTTT.

This CDR3 is CASSPGTSGSVDTQYF. CDR3 nucleotides: TGTGCCAGCAGCCCCGGGACTAGCGGGAGTGTTGATACGCAGTATTTT. This rearrangement joins TRBV5-4 to TRBJ2-3; 14 positions match TRBD2. The ends lost 4 bases at V and 6 bases at J; junction bases unmatched: 7. CDR3 length equals 16 residues. From germline, CDR1 is SGHNT and CDR2 YYREEE (reference sequence).

This chain links TRBV4-1 with TRBJ2-7; D perhaps matches TRBD1 (5 bases). V lost 1 base and J lost 4, with 11 bases in between. Germline CDR1 reads MGHRA; CDR2 reads YSYEKL. The CDR3 covers 14 residues. CDR3 sequence reads: CASSQGGRVYEQYF. Written as DNA, the CDR3 is TGCGCCAGCAGCCAAGGGGGCAGGGTTTACGAGCAGTACTTC.

This chain uses TRBV20-1 with TRBJ2-2, with a tentative D call TRBD1 (7 bases). Germline V gene sequence: CDR1 DFQATT, CDR2 SNEGSKA (reference sequence). Trimming pared 2 bases from V and 4 bases from J, leaving 8 bases between. The CDR3 runs to 13 residues. This CDR3 is CSARQGGTGELFF. CDR3 DNA sequence: TGCAGTGCTAGACAGGGGGGCACCGGGGAGCTGTTTTTT.

A few counts support this clonotype. V and J are TRBV2 and TRBJ2-7, with 7 bases identical to TRBD1. The junction had 6 bases not matched to a gene; V was cut back by 3 bases and J by 4 bases. This CDR3 comprises 14 residues. The germline CDR1 and CDR2 sequences are SNHLY and FYNNEI. CDR3: CASSEERGRYEQYF. CDR3 coding DNA: TGTGCCAGCAGTGAGGAGAGGGGGCGATACGAGCAGTACTTC.

V is TRBV12-3 or TRBV12-4 and J is TRBJ2-1; 8 bases are shared with TRBD2. This CDR3 has 20 amino acids. Trimming at V came to 0 bases and at J to 4 bases, leaving 17 bases not matched to a gene. In DNA, the CDR3 is TGTGCCAGCAGTTTAGCCTCTTTATATAGCGGGACCTCCAATTACAATGAGCAGTTCTTC. Its protein product is CASSLASLYSGTSNYNEQFF.

This clonotype was counted only a few times. This chain connects TRBV27 to TRBJ2-3; D may be TRBD1 or TRBD2 (6 bases each). The germline CDR1 and CDR2 sequences are MNHEY and SMNVEV (reference sequence). The germline V and J ends were trimmed by 6 bases and 2 bases, with 21 bases remaining between them. This CDR3 has 17 amino acids. The CDR3 loop is CASRAGWGTQDTDTQYF. The CDR3 DNA is TGTGCCAGCAGGGCGGGGTGGGGGACACAGGACACAGATACGCAGTATTTT.

At least ten counts were recorded for this clonotype. The gene calls are TRBV10-3 and TRBJ2-1, with TRBD1 as a possible D gene (6 bases). The V end was cut by 3 bases, the J end by 1 base, with 7 bases between. Germline V gene sequence: CDR1 ENHRY, CDR2 SYGVKD. The CDR3 runs 14 residues. CDR3 region: CAISEGQSYNEQFF. The CDR3 coding sequence is TGTGCCATCAGTGAAGGACAGTCCTACAATGAGCAGTTCTTC.